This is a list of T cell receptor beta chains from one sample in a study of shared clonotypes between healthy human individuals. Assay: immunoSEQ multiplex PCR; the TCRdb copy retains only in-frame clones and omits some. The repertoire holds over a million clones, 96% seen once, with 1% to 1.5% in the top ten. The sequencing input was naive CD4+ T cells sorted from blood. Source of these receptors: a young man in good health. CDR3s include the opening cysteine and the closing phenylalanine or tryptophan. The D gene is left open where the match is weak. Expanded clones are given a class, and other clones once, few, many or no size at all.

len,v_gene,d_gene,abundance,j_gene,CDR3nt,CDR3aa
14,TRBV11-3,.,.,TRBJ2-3,TGTGCCAGCAGCTTGGGGGGTGGCCAAGATACGCAGTATTTT,CASSLGGGQDTQYF
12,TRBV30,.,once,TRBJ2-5,TGTGCCTGGAGCATGATCCAAGAGACCCAGTACTTC,CAWSMIQETQYF
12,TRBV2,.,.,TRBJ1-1,TGTGCCAGCAGTATAAATCAAGGTACAGCTTTCTTT,CASSINQGTAFF
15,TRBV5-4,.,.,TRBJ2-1,TGTGCCAGCAGCTCTCCGGGGATTTCCTACAATGAGCAGTTCTTC,CASSSPGISYNEQFF
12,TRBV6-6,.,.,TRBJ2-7,TGTGCCAGCAGCGCAGGGAACTACGAGCAGTACTTC,CASSAGNYEQYF
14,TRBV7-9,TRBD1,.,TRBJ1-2,TGTGCCAGCAGCTCCCGACAGGGAAGAGGTGGCTACACCTTC,CASSSRQGRGGYTF
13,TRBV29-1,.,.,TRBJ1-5,TGCAGCGTTGGGCGGGACTTCAATCAGCCCCAGCATTTT,CSVGRDFNQPQHF
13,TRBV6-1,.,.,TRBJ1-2,TGTGCCAGCAGTGAAGTACCCCTGAGTGGCTACACCTTC,CASSEVPLSGYTF
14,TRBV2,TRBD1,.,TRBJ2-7,TGTGCCAGCAGTCCGGGACAGGGGGCGTACGAGCAGTACTTC,CASSPGQGAYEQYF
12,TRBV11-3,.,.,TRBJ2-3,TGTGCCAGCAGCTTCGGGGGAGATACGCAGTATTTT,CASSFGGDTQYF
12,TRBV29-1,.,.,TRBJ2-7,TGCAGCGTTGCTGGGAGCTCCTACGAGCAGTACTTC,CSVAGSSYEQYF
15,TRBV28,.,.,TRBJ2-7,TGTGCCAGCAGTTTAGGTAGGCAGACCACCTACGAGCAGTACTTC,CASSLGRQTTYEQYF
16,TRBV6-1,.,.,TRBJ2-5,TGTGCCAGCAGTGACTTTTGGACCGAGCCAGGTCAGACCCAGTACTTC,CASSDFWTEPGQTQYF
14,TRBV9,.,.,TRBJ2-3,TGTGCCAGCAGGCTTAGGGGCAGCACAGATACGCAGTATTTT,CASRLRGSTDTQYF
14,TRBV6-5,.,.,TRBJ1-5,TGTGCCAGCGGGAGTACAGGGAGCAATCAGCCCCAGCATTTT,CASGSTGSNQPQHF
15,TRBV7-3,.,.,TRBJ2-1,TGTGCCAGCAGCTTAGAGCGGAGCTCCTACAATGAGCAGTTCTTC,CASSLERSSYNEQFF
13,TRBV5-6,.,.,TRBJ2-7,TGTGCCAGCAGCTTGTCGCCTCCCTACGAGCAGTACTTC,CASSLSPPYEQYF
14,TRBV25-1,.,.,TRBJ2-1,TGTGCCAGCAGTGATCCCGTAGTCTACAATGAGCAGTTCTTC,CASSDPVVYNEQFF
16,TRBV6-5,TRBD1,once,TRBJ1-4,TGTGCCAGCAGTTACTCGGCCGGGACAGGGAGTAGAAAACTGTTTTTT,CASSYSAGTGSRKLFF
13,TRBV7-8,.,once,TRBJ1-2,TGTGCCAGCAGCTTACGCGGCTCGGTGGGCTACACCTTC,CASSLRGSVGYTF
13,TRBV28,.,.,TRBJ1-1,TGTGCCAGCAGTTATACAGTGACCACTGAAGCTTTCTTT,CASSYTVTTEAFF
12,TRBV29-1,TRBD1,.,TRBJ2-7,TGCAGCGTAGGGACAGGTCCCTACGAGCAGTACTTC,CSVGTGPYEQYF
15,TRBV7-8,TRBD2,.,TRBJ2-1,TGTGCCAGCAGCTTAATGGCGGGAGGGCCGAATGAGCAGTTCTTC,CASSLMAGGPNEQFF
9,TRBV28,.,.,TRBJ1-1,TGTGGGAGGGGCACTGAAGCTTTCTTT,CGRGTEAFF
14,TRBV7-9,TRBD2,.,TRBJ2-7,TGTGCCAGCAGCCCGGGAGGGCATCATTACGAGCAGTACTTC,CASSPGGHHYEQYF
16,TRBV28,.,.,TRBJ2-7,TGTGCCAGCAGTTTAGGGGCGGCACCGTCCACTTACGAGCAGTACTTC,CASSLGAAPSTYEQYF
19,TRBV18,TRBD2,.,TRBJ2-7,TGTGCCAGCTCACCACTTCTCGGACTAGCGGGACACTCCTCCTACGAGCAGTACTTC,CASSPLLGLAGHSSYEQYF
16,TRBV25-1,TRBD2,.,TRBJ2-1,TGTGCCAGCAGTGAAGCCGGCGGGAGGGGTCACAATGAGCAGTTCTTC,CASSEAGGRGHNEQFF
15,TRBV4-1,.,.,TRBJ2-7,TGCGCCAGCAGCCATCCCTTGCCAGAAGCCTACGAGCAGTACTTC,CASSHPLPEAYEQYF
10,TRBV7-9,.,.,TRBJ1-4,TGTGCCACCACTAATGAAAAACTGTTTTTT,CATTNEKLFF
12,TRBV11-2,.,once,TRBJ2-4,TGTGCCAGCAGCTTACAGGGCTACATTCAGTACTTC,CASSLQGYIQYF
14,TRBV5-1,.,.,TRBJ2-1,TGCGCCAGCAGCTTGGGACAGGCCTACAATGAGCAGTTCTTC,CASSLGQAYNEQFF
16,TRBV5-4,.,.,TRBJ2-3,TGTGCCAGCAGCTCCGTTGGGGGGAACATCTCTTATACGCAGTATTTT,CASSSVGGNISYTQYF
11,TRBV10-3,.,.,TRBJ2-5,TGTGCCATCGGGTACCAAGAGACCCAGTACTTC,CAIGYQETQYF
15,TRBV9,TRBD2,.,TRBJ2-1,TGTGCCAGCAGCGCCCTAGCGGGAGGCTACAATGAGCAGTTCTTC,CASSALAGGYNEQFF
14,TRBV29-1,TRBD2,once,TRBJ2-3,TGCAGCGCTGAGGGACTAGCGGGAGCTGATACGCAGTATTTT,CSAEGLAGADTQYF
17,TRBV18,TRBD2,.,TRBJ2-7,TGTGCCAGCTCACCGGATGGGAGCGGGAGTCCTCCCTACGAGCAGTACTTC,CASSPDGSGSPPYEQYF
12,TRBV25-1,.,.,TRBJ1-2,TGTGCCACCAGAAAGAGCGGCTATGGCTACACCTTC,CATRKSGYGYTF
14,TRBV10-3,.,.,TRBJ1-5,TGTGCCATCAGTGAGTCGGAGGGCCCGGAGCCCCAGCATTTT,CAISESEGPEPQHF
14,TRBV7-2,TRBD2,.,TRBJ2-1,TGTGCCAGTCGCTTTAAGTTAGCGGGGAATGAGCAGTTCTTC,CASRFKLAGNEQFF
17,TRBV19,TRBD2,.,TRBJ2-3,TGTGCCAGTAGTATCTCCCTGCTAGCGGGAGTAACAGATACGCAGTATTTT,CASSISLLAGVTDTQYF
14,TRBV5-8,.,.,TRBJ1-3,TGTGCCAGCAGCTTGGGGAGCTCTGGAAACACCATATATTTT,CASSLGSSGNTIYF
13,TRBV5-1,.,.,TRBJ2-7,TGCGCCAGCAGCCCGAACAGGCCCCCCGAGCAGTACTTC,CASSPNRPPEQYF
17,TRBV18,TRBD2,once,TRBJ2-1,TGTGCCAGCTCACTTCATAGCGGGGCCGGCTCCTACAATGAGCAGTTCTTC,CASSLHSGAGSYNEQFF
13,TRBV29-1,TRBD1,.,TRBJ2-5,TGCAGCGTTGAAAGGGACAGGGTGAGGACCCAGTACTTC,CSVERDRVRTQYF
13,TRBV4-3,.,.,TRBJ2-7,TGCGCCAGCAGCCAAGAGAGAGGATACGAGCAGTACTTC,CASSQERGYEQYF
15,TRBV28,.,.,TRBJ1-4,TGTGCCAGCAACAACCCGGGCCCCTTTAGGGAAAAACTGTTTTTT,CASNNPGPFREKLFF
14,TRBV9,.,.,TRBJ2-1,TGTGCCAGCAGCGATGCGACACGATACAATGAGCAGTTCTTC,CASSDATRYNEQFF
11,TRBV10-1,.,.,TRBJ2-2,TGCGCCAGCAGCCCTGGGGGGGAGCTGTTTTTT,CASSPGGELFF
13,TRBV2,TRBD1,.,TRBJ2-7,TGTGCCTTTTTGGGACAGGGCTCCTACGAGCAGTACTTC,CAFLGQGSYEQYF
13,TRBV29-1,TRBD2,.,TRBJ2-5,TGCAGCGTTTTGACTAGCGGACAAGAGACCCAGTACTTC,CSVLTSGQETQYF
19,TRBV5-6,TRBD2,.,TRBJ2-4,TGTGCCAGCAGCTTGTATGTGGTGAGTGGCGGACTAGGTAGAAACATTCAGTACTTC,CASSLYVVSGGLGRNIQYF
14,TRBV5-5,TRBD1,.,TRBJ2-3,TGTGCCAGCAGCCCGGGACAGGACACAGATACGCAGTATTTT,CASSPGQDTDTQYF
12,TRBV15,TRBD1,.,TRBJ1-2,TGTGCCACCAGCGGAGACAGGGCTGGCTACACCTTC,CATSGDRAGYTF